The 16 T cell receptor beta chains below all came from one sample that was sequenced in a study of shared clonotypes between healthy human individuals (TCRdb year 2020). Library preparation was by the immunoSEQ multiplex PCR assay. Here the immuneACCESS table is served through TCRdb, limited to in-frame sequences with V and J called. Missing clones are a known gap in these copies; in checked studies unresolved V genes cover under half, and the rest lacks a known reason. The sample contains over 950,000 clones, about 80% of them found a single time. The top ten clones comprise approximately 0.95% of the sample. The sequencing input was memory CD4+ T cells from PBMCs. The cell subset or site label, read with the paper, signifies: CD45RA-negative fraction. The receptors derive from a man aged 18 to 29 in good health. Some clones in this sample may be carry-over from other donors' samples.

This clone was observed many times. The CDR3 here is CASSPEPGSYEQYF. In DNA, the CDR3 is TGCGCCAGCAGCCCAGAACCTGGCTCCTACGAGCAGTACTTC. The rearrangement links TRBV5-1 to TRBJ2-7; no firm D call. Germline loops: CDR1 SGHRS, CDR2 YFSETQ. The CDR3 totals 14 residues. Trimming removed 4 bases from V and 0 bases from J, with 11 bases in between.

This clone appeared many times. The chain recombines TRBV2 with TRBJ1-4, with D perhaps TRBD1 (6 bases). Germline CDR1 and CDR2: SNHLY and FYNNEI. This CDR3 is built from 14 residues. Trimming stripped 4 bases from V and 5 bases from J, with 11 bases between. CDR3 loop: CASSVGQWNEKLFF. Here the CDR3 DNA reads TGTGCCAGCAGTGTTGGACAGTGGAATGAAAAACTGTTTTTT.

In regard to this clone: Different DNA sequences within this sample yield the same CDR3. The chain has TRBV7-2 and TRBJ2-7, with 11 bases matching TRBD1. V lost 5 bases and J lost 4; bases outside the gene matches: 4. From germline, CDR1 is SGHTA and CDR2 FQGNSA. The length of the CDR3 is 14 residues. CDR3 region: CASSPGTGGYEQYF. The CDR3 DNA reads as TGTGCCAGCAGCCCCGGGACAGGGGGATACGAGCAGTACTTC.

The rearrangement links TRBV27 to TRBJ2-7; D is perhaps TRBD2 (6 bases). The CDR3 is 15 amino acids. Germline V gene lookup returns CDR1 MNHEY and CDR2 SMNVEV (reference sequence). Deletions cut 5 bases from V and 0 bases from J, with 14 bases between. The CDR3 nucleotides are TGTGCCAGCAGTGATCGGGAGCGGAACTCCTACGAGCAGTACTTC. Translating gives CASSDRERNSYEQYF.

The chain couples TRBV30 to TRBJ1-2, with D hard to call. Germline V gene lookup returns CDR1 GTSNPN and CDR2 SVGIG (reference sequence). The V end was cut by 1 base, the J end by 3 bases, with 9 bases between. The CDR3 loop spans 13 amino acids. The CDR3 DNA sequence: TGTGCCTGGAGTGGGGAGTACGACTATGGCTACACCTTC. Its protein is CAWSGEYDYGYTF.

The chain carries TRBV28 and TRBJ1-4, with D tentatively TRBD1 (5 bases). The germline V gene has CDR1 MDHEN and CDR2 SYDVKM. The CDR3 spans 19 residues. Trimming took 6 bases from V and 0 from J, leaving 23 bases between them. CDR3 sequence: CASSYTYGTPGPTNEKLFF. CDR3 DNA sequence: TGTGCCAGCAGCTATACTTACGGGACGCCTGGTCCAACTAATGAAAAACTGTTTTTT.

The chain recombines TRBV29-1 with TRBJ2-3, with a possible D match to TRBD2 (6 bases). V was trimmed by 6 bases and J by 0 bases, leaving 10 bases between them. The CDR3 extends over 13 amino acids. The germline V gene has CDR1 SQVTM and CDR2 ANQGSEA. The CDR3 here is CSVPGASTDTQYF. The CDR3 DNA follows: TGCAGCGTGCCGGGAGCAAGCACAGATACGCAGTATTTT.

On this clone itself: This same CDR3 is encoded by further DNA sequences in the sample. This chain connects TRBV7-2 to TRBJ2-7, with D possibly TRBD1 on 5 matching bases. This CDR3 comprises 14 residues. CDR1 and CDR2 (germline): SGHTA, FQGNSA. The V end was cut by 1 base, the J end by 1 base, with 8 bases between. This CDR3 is CASSLVAGSYEQYF. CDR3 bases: TGTGCCAGCAGCTTAGTCGCAGGGTCCTACGAGCAGTACTTC.

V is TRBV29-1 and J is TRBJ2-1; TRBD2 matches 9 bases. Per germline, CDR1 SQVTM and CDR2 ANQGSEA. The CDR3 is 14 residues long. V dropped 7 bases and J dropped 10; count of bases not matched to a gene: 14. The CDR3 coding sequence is TGCAGCGCCGGAGGCCTAGCGGGGAACCTCGAGCAGTTCTTC. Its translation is CSAGGLAGNLEQFF.

The CDR3 nucleotides read TGCGCCAGCGGCGTTGGGGAGGGAAGCTATGGCTACACCTTC. Residues: CASGVGEGSYGYTF. V is TRBV5-1 and J is TRBJ1-2; no clear D gene. Trimming stripped 7 bases from V and 4 bases from J, with 17 bases between. This CDR3 has 14 amino acids. Germline V lookup: CDR1 SGHRS, CDR2 YFSETQ.

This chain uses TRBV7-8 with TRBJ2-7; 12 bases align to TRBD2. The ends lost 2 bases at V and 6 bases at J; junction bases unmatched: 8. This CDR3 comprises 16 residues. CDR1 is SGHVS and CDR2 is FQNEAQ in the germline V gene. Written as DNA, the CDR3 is TGTGCCAGCAGCTTATTCCTAGCGGGAGGGCATCGCGAGCAGTACTTC. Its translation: CASSLFLAGGHREQYF.

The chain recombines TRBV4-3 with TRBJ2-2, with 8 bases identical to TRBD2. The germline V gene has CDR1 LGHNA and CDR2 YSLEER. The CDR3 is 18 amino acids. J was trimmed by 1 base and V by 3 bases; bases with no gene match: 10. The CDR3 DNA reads TGCGCCAGCAGCCACCCCGGGCTAGCGGGCATGAACACCGGGGAGCTGTTTTTT. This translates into CASSHPGLAGMNTGELFF.

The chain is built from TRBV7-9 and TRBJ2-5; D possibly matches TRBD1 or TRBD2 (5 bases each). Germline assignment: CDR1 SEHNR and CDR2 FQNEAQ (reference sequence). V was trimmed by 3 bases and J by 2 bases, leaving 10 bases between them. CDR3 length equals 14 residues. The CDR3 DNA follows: TGTGCCAGCAGCTTGGGGGTGGCACAAGAGACCCAGTACTTC. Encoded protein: CASSLGVAQETQYF.

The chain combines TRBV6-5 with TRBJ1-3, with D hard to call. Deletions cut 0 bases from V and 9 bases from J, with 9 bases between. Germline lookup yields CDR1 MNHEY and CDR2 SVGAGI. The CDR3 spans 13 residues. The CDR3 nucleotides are TGTGCCAGCAGTTACTCCCTTGCGGGCACCATATATTTT. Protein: CASSYSLAGTIYF.

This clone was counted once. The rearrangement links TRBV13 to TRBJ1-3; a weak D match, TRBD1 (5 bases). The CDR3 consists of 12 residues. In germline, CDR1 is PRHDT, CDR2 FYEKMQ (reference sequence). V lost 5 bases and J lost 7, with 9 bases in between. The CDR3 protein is CASSRTRNTIYF. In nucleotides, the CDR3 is TGTGCCAGCAGCAGGACACGGAACACCATATATTTT. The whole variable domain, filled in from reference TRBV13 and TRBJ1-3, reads AAGVIQSPRHLIKEKRETATLKCYPIPRHDTVYWYQQGPGQDPQFLISFYEKMQSDKGSIPDRFSAQQFSDYHSELNMSSLELGDSALYFCASSRTRNTIYFGEGSWLTVV.

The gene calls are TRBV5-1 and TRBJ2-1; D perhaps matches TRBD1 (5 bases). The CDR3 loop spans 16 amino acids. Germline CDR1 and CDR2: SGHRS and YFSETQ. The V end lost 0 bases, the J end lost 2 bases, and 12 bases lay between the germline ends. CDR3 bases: TGCGCCAGCAGCTTGGTGGCACAGGTGACCTACAATGAGCAGTTCTTC. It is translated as CASSLVAQVTYNEQFF.